The entry below describes one T cell receptor beta chain. The data were obtained in a study of shared clonotypes between healthy human individuals. Using immunoSEQ multiplex PCR, the repertoire was profiled, and TCRdb retains in-frame clones only, with some absent. The sample includes 1 million to 1.3 million clones, around 82% of them seen just once. The sequencing sample was made of memory CD4+ T cells from PBMCs. Subset reported: CD45RA-negative fraction. The receptor's source is a man younger than 30 in good health. Some clones in this sample may be carry-over from other donors' samples.

The CDR3 sequence: CSVGGGGTYEQYF. The CDR3 coding sequence is TGCAGCGTTGGGGGGGGCGGAACCTACGAGCAGTACTTC. The V call is TRBV29-1, the J call TRBJ2-7; the D gene is possibly TRBD2 (7 bases). Between the trimmed V and J ends, which lost 4 bases and 2 bases, there was a span of 12 bases. Germline lookup yields CDR1 SQVTM and CDR2 ANQGSEA. This CDR3 comprises 13 residues.